Sequencing of this TCR beta chain was carried out in a study of blood T cell repertoires in COVID-19. The wider study: The cDNA or gDNA used as material had been derived from T cells, B-cell-depleted T cells, or PBMCs.

The assay was immunoSEQ multiplex PCR, and TCRdb's table has in-frame clones only and misses some. The table lists under 200,000 clones, roughly nine tenths of them singletons. The junction had 4 bases not matched to a gene; V was cut back by 6 bases and J by 1 base. Per germline, CDR1 LNHDA and CDR2 SQIVND (reference sequence). The CDR3 covers 15 residues. The specimen was peripheral blood. The clonotype comes from a woman aged 70 to 79 with acute or convalescent COVID-19. The V gene is TRBV19, the J gene TRBJ1-3, with 9 bases fitting TRBD1. CDR3 in DNA: TGTGCCAGTAGAAGGGACAGGGCGTCTGGAAACACCATATATTTT. Protein product: CASRRDRASGNTIYF.